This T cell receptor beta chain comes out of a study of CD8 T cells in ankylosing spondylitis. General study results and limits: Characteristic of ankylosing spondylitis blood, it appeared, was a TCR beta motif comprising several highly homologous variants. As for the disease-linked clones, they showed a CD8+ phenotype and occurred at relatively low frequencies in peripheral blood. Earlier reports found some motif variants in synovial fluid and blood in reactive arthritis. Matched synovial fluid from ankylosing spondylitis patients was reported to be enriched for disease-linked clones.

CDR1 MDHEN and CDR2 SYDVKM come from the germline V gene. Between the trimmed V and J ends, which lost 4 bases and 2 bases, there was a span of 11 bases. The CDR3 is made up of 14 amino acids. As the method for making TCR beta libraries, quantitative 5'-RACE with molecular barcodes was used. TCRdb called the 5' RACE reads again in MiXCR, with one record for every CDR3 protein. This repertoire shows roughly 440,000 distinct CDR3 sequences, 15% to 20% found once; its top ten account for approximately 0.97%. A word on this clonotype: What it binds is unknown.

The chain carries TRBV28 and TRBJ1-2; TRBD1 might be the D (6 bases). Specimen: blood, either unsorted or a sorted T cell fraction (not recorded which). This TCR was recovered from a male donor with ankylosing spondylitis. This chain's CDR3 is CASSSKGQNYGYTF. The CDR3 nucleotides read TGTGCCAGCAGTTCCAAAGGACAGAACTATGGCTACACCTTC.